A single sample gave rise to the 16 T cell receptor beta chains below, sequenced in a study of blood T cell repertoires in COVID-19. Profiling relied on immunoSEQ multiplex PCR, and the TCRdb table lists in-frame clones only, not all of them. The repertoire includes 350,000 or so clones, roughly 85% of them detected once, and roughly 4.2% sits in the top ten. Source material: PBMCs or T cells enriched from blood (not recorded which). The receptors were sampled from a woman aged 40-49 years with acute COVID-19.

The chain has TRBV6-5 and TRBJ2-7, with D possibly matching TRBD1 (6 bases). There are 12 residues in the CDR3. Trimming removed 6 bases at V and 2 bases at J, with 8 bases between. Germline V gene lookup returns CDR1 MNHEY and CDR2 SVGAGI. The CDR3 DNA is TGTGCCAGCAGCCGGACAGCCTACGAGCAGTACTTC. Its translation: CASSRTAYEQYF.

In this sample, this clone turned up a few times. The rearrangement joins TRBV9 to TRBJ1-1; no definite D call. The V gene's germline CDR1 is SGDLS and CDR2 YYNGEE. The CDR3 covers 12 residues. Trimming removed 4 bases from V and 11 bases from J, with 15 bases in between. Here the CDR3 DNA reads TGTGCCAGCAGCCCCTCGGAGGGAAGGGCTTTCTTT. Translation: CASSPSEGRAFF.

The chain has TRBV7-8 and TRBJ2-2; 8 nucleotides align to TRBD1. Per germline, CDR1 SGHVS and CDR2 FQNEAQ. This CDR3 contains 20 residues. V lost 3 bases, J lost 4 bases, and 19 bases stayed unmatched. Here the CDR3 reads CASSFNRDRTGRYGTGELFF. Written as DNA, the CDR3 is TGTGCCAGCAGCTTTAACCGTGACCGGACAGGGAGATATGGCACCGGGGAGCTGTTTTTT. Combining the CDR3 with reference TRBV7-8 and TRBJ2-2 gives the whole variable domain GAGVSQSPRYKVAKRGQDVALRCDPISGHVSLFWYQQALGQGPEFLTYFQNEAQLDKSGLPSDRFFAERPEGSVSTLKIQRTQQEDSAVYLCASSFNRDRTGRYGTGELFFGEGSRLTVL.

This clone occurred a few times. This chain uses TRBV27 with TRBJ1-6, with a possible D match to TRBD1 (5 bases). Germline assignment: CDR1 MNHEY and CDR2 SMNVEV (reference sequence). Trimming shortened V by 3 bases and J by 7 bases, and 16 bases separated the two germline ends. This CDR3 spans 16 amino acids. DNA for the CDR3: TGTGCCAGCAGTTTGATCGGGACTGAGGGGAATTCACCCCTCCACTTT. This sequence encodes CASSLIGTEGNSPLHF.

The rearrangement joins TRBV6-5 to TRBJ2-1, with TRBD1 matching 7 bases. V was clipped by 6 bases and J by 9 bases; unmatched bases: 8. Germline values: CDR1 MNHEY, CDR2 SVGAGI. This CDR3 has 13 amino acids. The CDR3 DNA follows: TGTGCCAGCAGCTCCTACAGGGGCTCTGAGCAGTTCTTC. Translated: CASSSYRGSEQFF.

V gene TRBV27 combines with J gene TRBJ1-5, with 9 nucleotides matching TRBD1. The CDR3 totals 18 residues. Per the germline V gene, CDR1 is MNHEY and CDR2 is SMNVEV (reference sequence). The V segment lost 5 bases and the J segment 6 bases; nucleotides outside the gene matches: 17. DNA of the CDR3: TGTGCCAGCAGTCCTGGGGCGGGACAGGGATGGGTAGGTCAGCCCCAGCATTTT. This sequence encodes CASSPGAGQGWVGQPQHF.

The V and J genes are TRBV10-3 and TRBJ2-1; the match to TRBD2 covers 9 bases. Looked up from germline, CDR1 is ENHRY and CDR2 is SYGVKD. The CDR3 is made up of 16 amino acids. J was trimmed by 3 bases and V by 2 bases; bases with no gene match: 5. CDR3: CAISEAGAGGYNEQFF. CDR3 nucleotide sequence: TGTGCCATCAGTGAGGCGGGAGCGGGGGGCTACAATGAGCAGTTCTTC.

The genes are TRBV29-1 and TRBJ2-5, with 9 bases identical to TRBD1. Germline CDR1 reads SQVTM; CDR2 reads ANQGSEA. CDR3 size: 12 residues. J was trimmed by 2 bases and V by 6 bases; bases with no gene match: 1. CDR3 amino acids: CSVDRGQETQYF. The CDR3 coding sequence is TGCAGCGTCGACAGGGGGCAAGAGACCCAGTACTTC. Full variable domain (missing parts from reference TRBV29-1 and TRBJ2-5): SAVISQKPSRDICQRGTSLTIQCQVDSQVTMMFWYRQQPGQSLTLIATANQGSEATYESGFVIDKFPISRPNLTFSTLTVSNMSPEDSSIYLCSVDRGQETQYFGPGTRLLVL.

The chain links TRBV7-3 to TRBJ2-1, with TRBD2 identical over 7 bases. J lost 4 bases, V lost 5 bases, and 8 bases had no gene match. This CDR3 has 15 residues. CDR1 and CDR2 from the germline V gene are SGHTA and FQGTGA. The CDR3 is CASSRNPGGYNEQFF. In DNA, the CDR3 is TGTGCCAGCAGCCGGAACCCCGGGGGGTACAATGAGCAGTTCTTC. The full variable domain, rest sourced from reference TRBV7-3 and TRBJ2-1, is GAGVSQTPSNKVTEKGKYVELRCDPISGHTALYWYRQSLGQGPEFLIYFQGTGAADDSGLPNDRFFAVRPEGSVSTLKIQRTERGDSAVYLCASSRNPGGYNEQFFGPGTRLTVL.

V usage is TRBV19 and J usage is TRBJ1-2; 9 bases are shared with TRBD1. This CDR3 contains 15 residues. CDR1 is LNHDA, CDR2 SQIVND, per germline (reference sequence). Trimming removed 4 bases from V and 2 bases from J; junction bases left unmatched: 5. The CDR3 sequence is CASSTGQGLNYGYTF. The CDR3 DNA sequence: TGTGCCAGTAGTACGGGACAGGGTTTGAACTATGGCTACACCTTC. Variable domain in full (rest from reference TRBV19 and TRBJ1-2): DGGITQSPKYLFRKEGQNVTLSCEQNLNHDAMYWYRQDPGQGLRLIYYSQIVNDFQKGDIAEGYSVSREKKESFPLTVTSAQKNPTAFYLCASSTGQGLNYGYTFGSGTRLTVV.

The chain joins TRBV7-2 to TRBJ2-7; D possibly corresponds to TRBD1 (5 bases). The V gene's germline CDR1 is SGHTA and CDR2 FQGNSA. This CDR3 has 15 amino acids. Trimming removed 1 base from V and 4 bases from J, with 14 bases in between. In DNA, the CDR3 is TGTGCCAGCAGCTTAGTTTCCCAGGGCAGGTACGAGCAGTACTTC. This sequence encodes CASSLVSQGRYEQYF.

The CDR3 DNA reads as TGTGCCAGTAGTATTTATGGGGAGACGGCACCCCTCCACTTT. This sequence encodes CASSIYGETAPLHF. V gene TRBV19 combines with J gene TRBJ1-6; D is undetermined. Looked up from germline, CDR1 is LNHDA and CDR2 is SQIVND (reference sequence). CDR3 length equals 14 residues. The ends were cut back, 3 bases at V and 11 bases at J, with 14 bases in the middle.

This clone showed up just a few times. V is TRBV12-5 and J is TRBJ1-4; D perhaps matches TRBD1 (6 bases). The V gene lost 9 bases and the J gene lost 0 bases, with 14 bases spanning the gap. The CDR3 loop spans 15 amino acids. Germline loops: CDR1 LGHNT, CDR2 FRNRAP. CDR3 DNA sequence: TGTGCTAGCGCTCCGGGACAAGCAACTAATGAAAAACTGTTTTTT. Its protein is CASAPGQATNEKLFF.

This clone was found a few times. The gene calls are TRBV7-3 and TRBJ1-1, with D perhaps matching TRBD1 (5 bases). The CDR3 covers 13 residues. Per germline, CDR1 SGHTA and CDR2 FQGTGA. V shed 5 bases and J shed 1 base, with 8 bases lying between them. The CDR3 sequence is CASSPTENTEAFF. CDR3 nucleotide sequence: TGTGCCAGCAGCCCGACAGAGAACACTGAAGCTTTCTTT.

The J gene is TRBJ2-1, the V gene TRBV27; TRBD2 matches at 7 bases. The CDR3 runs to 14 residues. V dropped 6 bases and J dropped 0; count of bases not matched to a gene: 2. The germline V gene encodes CDR1 MNHEY and CDR2 SMNVEV (reference sequence). CDR3 in amino acids: CASSGGSSYNEQFF. CDR3 sequence (DNA): TGTGCCAGCAGCGGCGGGAGCTCCTACAATGAGCAGTTCTTC.

V and J are TRBV4-2 and TRBJ1-1; TRBD1 is a possible D gene (5 bases). Germline values: CDR1 LGHNA, CDR2 YNFKEQ. The V gene lost 0 bases and the J gene lost 0 bases, with 14 bases spanning the gap. CDR3 length: 17 residues. The CDR3 sequence: CASSQDKGPPMNTEAFF. CDR3 coding DNA: TGTGCCAGCAGCCAAGATAAGGGGCCCCCTATGAACACTGAAGCTTTCTTT.